This TCR beta chain was found in a study of CD8+CD57+ T cells in acquired aplastic anemia. Across the whole study: Sorted cells (CD4+ and CD8+) yielded DNA amounts that averaged approximately 3.2 ug. Sequencing produced an average of around 11 million reads per healthy donor for CD4+ cells.

Broader study findings: Patients showed no significant difference from controls in CD8+ Simpson's diversity. It was found that nearly 30 CD8+ CDR3 sequences were shared between patients and controls.

The TCR beta profiling, which covered VDJ combination and CDR3 sequence, was carried out using genomic DNA as the template. TCRdb reprocessed the reads via MiXCR and lists one record per CDR3 protein. The sample shows some 200,000 distinct CDR3 sequences, about 59% of them seen only once. As regards this clonotype: Its cognate antigen is unknown.

The sample taken for sequencing was sorted CD4+, CD8+, or CD8+CD57+ T cells (not recorded which) from PBMCs. The source of this sequence is a human donor in good health.

The CDR3 spells CARDLRDRYNSPLHF. CDR3 coding DNA: TGTGCCAGAGACTTGCGGGACAGGTATAATTCACCCCTCCACTTT. This chain joins TRBV6-1 and TRBJ1-6, with 8 bases lining up with TRBD1. V gave up 9 bases and J gave up 4 bases; unmatched junction bases: 8. Germline loops: CDR1 MNHNS, CDR2 SASEGT. This CDR3 comprises 15 residues.